A single sample is the source of the 10 T cell receptor beta chains below, sequenced in a study of T cell responses to AZD1222 COVID-19 vaccine. Assay: immunoSEQ multiplex PCR; the TCRdb copy retains only in-frame clones and omits some. The table includes around 25,000 clones, roughly 91% detected once. The sequencing here drew on peripheral blood, taken 28 days after the second AZD1222 dose. The receptors derive from an adult who received the AZD1222 COVID-19 vaccine.

V gene TRBV21-1 combines with J gene TRBJ2-2; the table's TRBD2 call for D was not verified on the DNA. TRBV21-1 is noted as a pseudogene. The length of the CDR3 is 17 residues. CDR3 nucleotides: TGTGCCAGCAGCACAGGGCTAGCGGGAGTGTTCACCGGGGAGCTGTTTTTT. Encoded protein: CASSTGLAGVFTGELFF.

The V gene is TRBV5-1, the J gene TRBJ1-1; D ambiguous. CDR1 is SGHRS and CDR2 is YFSETQ in the germline V gene. Deletions cut 4 bases from V and 1 base from J, with 11 bases between. CDR3 size: 14 residues. CDR3 in DNA: TGCGCCAGCAGCCGCCGTCTGGAGAACACTGAAGCTTTCTTT. The encoded protein is CASSRRLENTEAFF.

The V call is TRBV28, the J call TRBJ2-5; 7 bases agree with TRBD2. Germline V gene lookup returns CDR1 MDHEN and CDR2 SYDVKM. The CDR3 spans 14 residues. J was trimmed by 5 bases and V by 5 bases; bases with no gene match: 8. The CDR3 region has the DNA TGTGCCAGCAGTACCTCTGGGGGGGTGGAGACCCAGTACTTC. Translation: CASSTSGGVETQYF.

The chain has TRBV2 and TRBJ2-5; D unclear. From germline, CDR1 is SNHLY and CDR2 FYNNEI. The CDR3 totals 12 residues. Trimming left V 2 bases short and J 4 bases short, with 5 bases between. The CDR3 bases are TGTGCCAGCAGTGAATTGAGAGAGACCCAGTACTTC. This gives the protein CASSELRETQYF.

This sequence joins TRBV10-3 and TRBJ2-1; D remains ambiguous. From germline, CDR1 is ENHRY and CDR2 SYGVKD. CDR3 length: 13 amino acids. Trimming cost V 10 bases and J 2 bases, with 12 bases left between them. The CDR3 region has the DNA TGTGCCACCCTTGGGGTCCCCTACAATGAGCAGTTCTTC. This codes for CATLGVPYNEQFF.

The rearrangement links TRBV10-2 to TRBJ1-1; 7 nucleotides line up with TRBD1. Germline V gene lookup returns CDR1 WSHSY and CDR2 SAAADI. This CDR3 spans 13 amino acids. J was trimmed by 6 bases and V by 6 bases; bases with no gene match: 7. CDR3: CASRQGIRPEAFF. As DNA, the CDR3 is TGCGCCAGCAGACAGGGGATCAGGCCTGAAGCTTTCTTT.

The V and J genes are TRBV7-2 and TRBJ2-7, with D possibly being TRBD2 (6 bases). V dropped 5 bases and J dropped 2 bases, with 13 bases sitting between them. Per the germline V gene, CDR1 is SGHTA and CDR2 is FQGNSA. This CDR3 is 14 amino acids long. This CDR3 is CASSRNGGPYEQYF. The CDR3 nucleotides read TGTGCCAGCAGCCGGAACGGAGGGCCCTACGAGCAGTACTTC.

Remarks on this clone: At the DNA level, this CDR3 is encoded by other sequences in the same sample as well. J is TRBJ2-7 and V is TRBV11-2, with D unresolved. Trimming shortened V by 1 base and J by 2 bases, and 6 bases separated the two germline ends. The CDR3 runs to 13 residues. Germline V lookup: CDR1 SGHAT, CDR2 FQNNGV. CDR3 residues: CASSLGRTYEQYF. The CDR3 nucleotides read TGTGCCAGCAGCTTAGGCAGAACCTACGAGCAGTACTTC. Variable domain in full (rest from reference TRBV11-2 and TRBJ2-7): EAGVAQSPRYKIIEKRQSVAFWCNPISGHATLYWYQQILGQGPKLLIQFQNNGVVDDSQLPKDRFSAERLKGVDSTLKIQPAKLEDSAVYLCASSLGRTYEQYFGPGTRLTVT.

The V call is TRBV27, the J call TRBJ2-7; D possibly matches TRBD1 or TRBD2 (6 bases each). The CDR3 runs 16 residues. Per germline, CDR1 MNHEY and CDR2 SMNVEV (reference sequence). The ends were cut back, 3 bases at V and 2 bases at J, with 17 bases in the middle. In DNA form, the CDR3 reads TGTGCCAGCAGTTTCCCGAGGCGGGACATGACCTACGAGCAGTACTTC. Protein product: CASSFPRRDMTYEQYF.

Here the CDR3 reads CASSLQLAAYNEQFF. The CDR3 DNA is TGCGCCAGCAGCTTGCAACTAGCGGCCTACAATGAGCAGTTCTTC. The V gene is TRBV5-1, the J gene TRBJ2-1; 8 bases align to TRBD2. The germline gives CDR1 SGHRS, CDR2 YFSETQ. V shed 1 base and J 2 bases; nucleotides not matched to a gene: 2. The CDR3 has 15 residues.